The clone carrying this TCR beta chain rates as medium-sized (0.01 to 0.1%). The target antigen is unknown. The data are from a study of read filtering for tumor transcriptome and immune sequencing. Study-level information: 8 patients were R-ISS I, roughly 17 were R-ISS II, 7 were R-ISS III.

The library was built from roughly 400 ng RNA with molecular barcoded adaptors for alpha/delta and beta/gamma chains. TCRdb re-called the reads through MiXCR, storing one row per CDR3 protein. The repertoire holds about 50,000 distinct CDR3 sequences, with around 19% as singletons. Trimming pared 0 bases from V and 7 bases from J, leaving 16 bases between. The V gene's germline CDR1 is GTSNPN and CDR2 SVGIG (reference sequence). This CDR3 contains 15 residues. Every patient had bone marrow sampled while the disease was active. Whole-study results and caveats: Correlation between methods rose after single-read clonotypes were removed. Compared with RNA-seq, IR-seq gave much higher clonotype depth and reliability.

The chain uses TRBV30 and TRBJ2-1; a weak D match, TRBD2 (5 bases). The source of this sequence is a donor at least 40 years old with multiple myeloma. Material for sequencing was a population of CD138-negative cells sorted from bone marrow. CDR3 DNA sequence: TGTGCCTGGAGTGTAGTTCGGGATGTGACGAATGAGCAGTTCTTC. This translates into CAWSVVRDVTNEQFF.